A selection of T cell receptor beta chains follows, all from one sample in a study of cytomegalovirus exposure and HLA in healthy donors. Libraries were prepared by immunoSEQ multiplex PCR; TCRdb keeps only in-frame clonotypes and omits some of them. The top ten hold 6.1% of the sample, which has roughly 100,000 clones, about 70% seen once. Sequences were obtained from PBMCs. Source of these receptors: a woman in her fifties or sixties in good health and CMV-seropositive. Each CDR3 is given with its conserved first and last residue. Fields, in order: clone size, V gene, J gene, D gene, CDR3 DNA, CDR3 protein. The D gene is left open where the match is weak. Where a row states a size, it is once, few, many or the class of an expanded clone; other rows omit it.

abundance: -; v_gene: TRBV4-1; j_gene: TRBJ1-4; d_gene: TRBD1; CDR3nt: TGCGCCAGCAGCCAAGTAGGGGGACAGCGGAATGAAAAACTGTTTTTT; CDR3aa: CASSQVGGQRNEKLFF
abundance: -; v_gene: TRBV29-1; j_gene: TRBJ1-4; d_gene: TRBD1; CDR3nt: TGCAGCGTCGCCCAGACAGGGTTTAATGAAAAACTGTTTTTT; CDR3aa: CSVAQTGFNEKLFF
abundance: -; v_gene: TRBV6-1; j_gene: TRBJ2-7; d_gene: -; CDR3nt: TGTGCCAGCAGTGAAGCGGGACTCCCTTTGTTCGAGCAGTACTTC; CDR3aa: CASSEAGLPLFEQYF
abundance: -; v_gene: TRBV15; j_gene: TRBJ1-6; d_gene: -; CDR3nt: TGTGCCACCAGGGGGTCTGCCGGATGGGGGGGTAATTCACCCCTCCACTTT; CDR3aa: CATRGSAGWGGNSPLHF
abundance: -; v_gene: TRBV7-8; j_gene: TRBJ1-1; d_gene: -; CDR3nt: TGTGCCAGCAAACCTACATCACGGGGGGCAATCGGGATGAACACTGAAGCTTTCTTT; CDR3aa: CASKPTSRGAIGMNTEAFF
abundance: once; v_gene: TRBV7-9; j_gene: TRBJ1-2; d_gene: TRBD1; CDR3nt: TGTGCCAGCAGCTTAAGCCCGACAGGGGGTACCTATGGCTACACCTTC; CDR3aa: CASSLSPTGGTYGYTF
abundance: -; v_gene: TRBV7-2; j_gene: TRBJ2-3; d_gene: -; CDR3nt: TGTGCCAGCAGCCAGACGTCCAGGGGCGCAGATACGCAGTATTTT; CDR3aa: CASSQTSRGADTQYF
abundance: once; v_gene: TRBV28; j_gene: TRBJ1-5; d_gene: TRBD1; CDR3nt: TGTGCCAGCAGGCGACAGGGCGATCAGCCCCAGCATTTT; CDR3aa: CASRRQGDQPQHF
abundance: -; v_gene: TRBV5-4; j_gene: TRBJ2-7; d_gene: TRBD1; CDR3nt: TGCGCCAGCAGCCCCCGGGGACAGGTCTACGAGCAGTACTTC; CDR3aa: CASSPRGQVYEQYF
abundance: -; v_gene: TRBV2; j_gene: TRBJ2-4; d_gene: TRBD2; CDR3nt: TGTGCCAGCAGGCATGTACCGGGACTAGCGGGGGCGGTAGCCAAAAACATTCAGTACTTC; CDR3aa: CASRHVPGLAGAVAKNIQYF
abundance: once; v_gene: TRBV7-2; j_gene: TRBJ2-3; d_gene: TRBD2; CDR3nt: TGTGCCAGCAGCTCCCAGACTAGCGGGAGGTTTACGCAGTATTTT; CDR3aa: CASSSQTSGRFTQYF
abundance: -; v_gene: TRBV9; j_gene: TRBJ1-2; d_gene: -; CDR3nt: TGTGCCAGCAGCGTAGGGTCAGGGCCCGTGGGCTACACCTTC; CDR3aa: CASSVGSGPVGYTF
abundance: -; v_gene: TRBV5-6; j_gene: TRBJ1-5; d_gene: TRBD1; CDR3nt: TGTGCCAGCAGCTTCAGGACAGGGGGCCGTGGTGGCAATCAGCCCCAGCATTTT; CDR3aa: CASSFRTGGRGGNQPQHF
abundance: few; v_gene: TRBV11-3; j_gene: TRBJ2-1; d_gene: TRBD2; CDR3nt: TGTGCCAGCAGCCTCCGGCGGGGGGGCGTCGGTGAGCAGTTCTTC; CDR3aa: CASSLRRGGVGEQFF
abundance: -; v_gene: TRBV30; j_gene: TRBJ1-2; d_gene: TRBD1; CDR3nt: TGTGCCTGGAGTGTAGGGGGCGTTAACTATGGCTACACCTTC; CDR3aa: CAWSVGGVNYGYTF
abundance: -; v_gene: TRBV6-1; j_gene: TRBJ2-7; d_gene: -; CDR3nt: TGTGCCAGCCGTGAAAGGGGTGGGAGAACAGGGCATCACGAGCAGTACTTC; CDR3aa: CASRERGGRTGHHEQYF
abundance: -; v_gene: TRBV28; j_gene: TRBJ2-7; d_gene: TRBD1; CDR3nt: TGTGCCAGCAGCGACAGGGCCTACGAGCAGTACTTC; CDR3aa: CASSDRAYEQYF
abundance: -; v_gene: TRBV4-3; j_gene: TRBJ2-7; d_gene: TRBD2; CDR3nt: TGCGCCAGCAGCCAAGACCGGGACTATACCTACGAGCAGTACTTC; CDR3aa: CASSQDRDYTYEQYF
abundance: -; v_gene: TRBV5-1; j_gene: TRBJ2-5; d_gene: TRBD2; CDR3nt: TGCGCCAGCTCACGGGGGGAAAAGGAGACCCAGTACTTC; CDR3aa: CASSRGEKETQYF
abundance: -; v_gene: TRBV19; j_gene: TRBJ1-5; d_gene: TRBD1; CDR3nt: TGTGCCAGTAGGGCGGACAGGGCTAGCAATCAGCCCCAGCATTTT; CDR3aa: CASRADRASNQPQHF
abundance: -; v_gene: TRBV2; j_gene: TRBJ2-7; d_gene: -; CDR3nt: TGTGCCAGCAGAGTGGCCGACGGGAAGCAGACCTCAGGCTACGAGCAGTACTTC; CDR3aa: CASRVADGKQTSGYEQYF
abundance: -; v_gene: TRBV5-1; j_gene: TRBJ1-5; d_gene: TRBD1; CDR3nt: TGTGCCAGCAGCTTGGCGGACAGGGTTGGGCAGCCCCAGCATTTT; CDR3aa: CASSLADRVGQPQHF
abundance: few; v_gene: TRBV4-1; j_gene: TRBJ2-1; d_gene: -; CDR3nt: TGCGCCAGCAGCCAAGATCCCGGGACACCCAATGAGCAGTTCTTC; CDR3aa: CASSQDPGTPNEQFF
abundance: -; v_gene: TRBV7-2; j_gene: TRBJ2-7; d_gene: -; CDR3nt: TGTGCCAGCAGTCGTAACAGGGCTGACTACGAGCAGTACTTC; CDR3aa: CASSRNRADYEQYF
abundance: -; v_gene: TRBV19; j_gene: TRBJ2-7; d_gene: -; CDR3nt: TGTGCCAGTAGTTCTGCGCTACCCAACTACGAGCAGTACTTC; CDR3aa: CASSSALPNYEQYF
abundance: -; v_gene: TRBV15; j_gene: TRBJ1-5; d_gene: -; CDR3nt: TGTGCCACCAGCAGGGCTCGGGGAGGGGTTGGTCAGCCCCAGCATTTT; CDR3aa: CATSRARGGVGQPQHF
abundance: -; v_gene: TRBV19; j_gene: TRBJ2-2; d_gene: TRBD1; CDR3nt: TGTGCCAGTAGTATAACAGGGGTGAGCACCGGGGAGCTGTTTTTT; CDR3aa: CASSITGVSTGELFF
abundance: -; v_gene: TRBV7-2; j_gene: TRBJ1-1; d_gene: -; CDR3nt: TGTGCCAGCACCTCTAGGTTTATCGGCACTGAAGCTTTCTTT; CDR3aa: CASTSRFIGTEAFF
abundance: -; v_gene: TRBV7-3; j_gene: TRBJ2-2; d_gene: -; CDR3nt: TGTGCCAGCAGCTTAACTTCAGGGGATCTCACCGGGGAGCTGTTTTTT; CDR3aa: CASSLTSGDLTGELFF
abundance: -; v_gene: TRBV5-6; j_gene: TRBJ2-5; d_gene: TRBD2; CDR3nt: TGTGCCAGCAGCGGTGGAGCCGGGGAGGGAGCCCAGTACTTC; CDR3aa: CASSGGAGEGAQYF